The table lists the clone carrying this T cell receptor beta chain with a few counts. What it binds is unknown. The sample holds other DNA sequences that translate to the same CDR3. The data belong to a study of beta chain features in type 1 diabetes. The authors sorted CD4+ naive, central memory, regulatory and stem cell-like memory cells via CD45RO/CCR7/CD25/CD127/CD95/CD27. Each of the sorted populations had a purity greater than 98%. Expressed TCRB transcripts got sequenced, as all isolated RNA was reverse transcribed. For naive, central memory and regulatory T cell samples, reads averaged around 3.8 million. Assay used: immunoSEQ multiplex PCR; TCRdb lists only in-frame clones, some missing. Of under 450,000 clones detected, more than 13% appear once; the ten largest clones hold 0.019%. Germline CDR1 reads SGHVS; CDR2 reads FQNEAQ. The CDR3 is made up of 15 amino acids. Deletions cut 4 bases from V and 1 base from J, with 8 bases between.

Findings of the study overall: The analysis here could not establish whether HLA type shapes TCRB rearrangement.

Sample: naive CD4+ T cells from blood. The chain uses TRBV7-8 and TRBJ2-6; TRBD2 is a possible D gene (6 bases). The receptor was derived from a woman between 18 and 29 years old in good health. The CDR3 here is CASSSGGSGANVLTF. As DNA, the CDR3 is TGTGCCAGCAGCTCAGGAGGGTCTGGGGCCAACGTCCTGACTTTC.